This is a list of T cell receptor beta chains from one sample in a study of radiotherapy plus CTLA-4 blockade in lung cancer. Measured with immunoSEQ multiplex PCR; TCRdb has only the in-frame clones, and not every one. Of 60,000 to 70,000 clones in the sample, 65% to 80% were seen once. Sequenced material: peripheral blood, taken from a patient treated with radiotherapy plus ipilimumab. The receptors derive from a human donor with non-small cell lung cancer who had a complete response to radiotherapy plus ipilimumab. Each CDR3 is given with its conserved first and last residue. The D gene is left open where the match is weak. Part of the rows lack a size; the others show once, few, many or a class for expanded clones.

j_call v_call d_call clone_size cdr3_nt cdr3_aa
TRBJ2-7 TRBV30 TRBD1 NA TGTGCCTGGAGTGGGAAGGGACAGGGTAACTACGAGCAGTACTTC CAWSGKGQGNYEQYF
TRBJ2-2 TRBV19 TRBD1 NA TGTGCCAGTAGGCCGGACAGGGGAGTCTACACCGGGGAGCTGTTTTTT CASRPDRGVYTGELFF
TRBJ1-1 TRBV10-3 TRBD1 few TGTGCCATCAGTCCGGGACAGGACACTGAAGCTTTCTTT CAISPGQDTEAFF
TRBJ2-7 TRBV2 NA NA TGTGCCAGCAGTACCCGACCTGTCAGCGAGCAGTACTTC CASSTRPVSEQYF
TRBJ2-2 TRBV12-5 TRBD1 NA TGTGCTAGTGGTTTGTGGGACAGGCGACGGACCGGGGAGCTGTTTTTT CASGLWDRRRTGELFF
TRBJ2-1 TRBV29-1 TRBD1 NA TGCAGCTCCCGTCCCGGGACAGGGTTCAATGAGCAGTTCTTC CSSRPGTGFNEQFF
TRBJ2-5 TRBV14 NA NA TGTGCCAGCAGCCAAGGCGCTAGATCAGAGACCCAGTACTTC CASSQGARSETQYF
TRBJ2-5 TRBV7-7 NA NA TGTGCTAGCAGCTTAGCCAGGAGGGGGCAGGGAGAGACCCAGTACTTC CASSLARRGQGETQYF
TRBJ2-1 TRBV14 TRBD2 NA TGTGCCAGCAGCCAACCCGAGACGTCACTAGCGGGAGGTGAGCAGTTCTTC CASSQPETSLAGGEQFF
TRBJ2-7 TRBV19 NA few TGTGCCAGTAGTATCGGTCCGATCCTCTACGAGCAGTACTTC CASSIGPILYEQYF
TRBJ1-5 TRBV5-5 TRBD1 NA TGTGCCAGCAGCTTGGGACAGGGGTATAGCAATCAGCCCCAGCATTTT CASSLGQGYSNQPQHF
TRBJ1-5 TRBV4-1 NA NA TGCGCCAGCAGCCTCCAGGACACCGGGATTCAGCCCCAGCATTTT CASSLQDTGIQPQHF
TRBJ2-7 TRBV6-5 NA NA TGTGCCAGCAGTCCAACAGGGACGGTCTACGAGCAGTACTTC CASSPTGTVYEQYF
TRBJ1-2 TRBV7-8 NA NA TGTGCCAGCAGCCAGGACAGTAACTATGGCTACACCTTC CASSQDSNYGYTF
TRBJ1-6 TRBV19 TRBD1 NA TGTGCCAGTAGTGCCCGGACAGGGGAGGATTCACCCCTCCACTTT CASSARTGEDSPLHF
TRBJ2-2 TRBV14 TRBD2 NA TGTGCCAGCAGCCAAGATCTAACTAGCGGGACCACCGGGGAGCTGTTTTTT CASSQDLTSGTTGELFF
TRBJ2-1 TRBV10-3 TRBD2 NA TGTGCCATCAGTGGCCAGACTAGCGGGGGGGCTTTTGAGCAGTTCTTC CAISGQTSGGAFEQFF
TRBJ1-4 TRBV30 NA NA TGTGCCTGGAGTGTACAAGGGGGGCCTAATGAAAAACTGTTTTTT CAWSVQGGPNEKLFF
TRBJ1-5 TRBV2 NA NA TGTGCCAGCAGGGGGCGACTAAGCAATCAGCCCCAGCATTTT CASRGRLSNQPQHF
TRBJ2-5 TRBV9 NA NA TGTGCCAGCAGCGTTGGGGCAGGGGCAACACTCACAGAGACCCAGTACTTC CASSVGAGATLTETQYF
TRBJ1-6 TRBV19 NA NA TGTGCCAGTAGGGACCGAAGCTCCTATAATTCACCCCTCCACTTT CASRDRSSYNSPLHF
TRBJ2-5 TRBV11-3 TRBD1 NA TGTGCCAGCAGCTTCACCGGGACAGGGGTGGAAGAGACCCAGTACTTC CASSFTGTGVEETQYF
TRBJ1-2 TRBV6-1 NA NA TGTGCCAGCATTCAGGCGAACTATGGCTACACCTTC CASIQANYGYTF
TRBJ1-5 TRBV2 NA NA TGTGCCAGCAGGAGACTACCGGTTCCAAATCAGCCCCAGCATTTT CASRRLPVPNQPQHF
TRBJ2-5 TRBV7-2 TRBD1 NA TGTGCCAGCAGCACGGGACAGGAGGGGACCCAGTACTTC CASSTGQEGTQYF
TRBJ1-5 TRBV2 TRBD1 NA TGTGCCAGCAGGGCGGACAGGGTCAGCAATCAGCCCCAGCATTTT CASRADRVSNQPQHF
TRBJ1-1 TRBV5-8 TRBD1 NA TGTGCCAGCAGCTTCCCACGGACAGGGAACACTGAAGCTTTCTTT CASSFPRTGNTEAFF
TRBJ2-5 TRBV30 NA NA TGTGCCTGGAGTTTGGGGGGGGGCGGGCGGGAGACCCAGTACTTC CAWSLGGGGRETQYF
TRBJ1-2 TRBV28 NA few TGTGCCAGCAGTTTGAGAGACTATGGCTACACCTTC CASSLRDYGYTF
TRBJ1-3 TRBV28 NA NA TGTGCCAGCAGTTTAGAGCCTCGGGTATCTGGAAACACCATATATTTT CASSLEPRVSGNTIYF
TRBJ1-2 TRBV18 NA few TGTGCCAGCTCACCAGGGACCCAGGGGTACTATGGCTACACCTTC CASSPGTQGYYGYTF
TRBJ2-7 TRBV19 NA NA TGTGCCAGTAGTATATACTCGGGGGCCAGACAGGGACTCTACGAGCAGTACTTC CASSIYSGARQGLYEQYF
TRBJ1-6 TRBV6-1 NA NA TGTGCCAGCAGAAGGGGGACATATAATTCACCCCTCCACTTT CASRRGTYNSPLHF
TRBJ1-3 TRBV5-1 NA few TGCGCCAGCAGCTTGGAAGGGTCTGGAAACACCATATATTTT CASSLEGSGNTIYF
TRBJ1-5 TRBV19 TRBD1 few TGTGCCAGTAGGAATCCAACAGGGGGAGGGCACCAGCCCCAGCATTTT CASRNPTGGGHQPQHF
TRBJ2-5 TRBV18 NA NA TGTGCCAGCTCACCGGTGGGGGAAGAGACCCAGTACTTC CASSPVGEETQYF
TRBJ2-5 TRBV27 TRBD2 NA TGTGCTAGCAGGCTAAGCGGGAGAGGAGAGACCCAGTACTTC CASRLSGRGETQYF
TRBJ2-1 TRBV6-5 TRBD1 few TGTGCCAGCAGACCGGGACAGGGGAGCAATGAGCAGTTCTTC CASRPGQGSNEQFF
TRBJ2-2 TRBV5-4 NA NA TGTGCCAGCAGCTTGAGACTAAAGAACACCGGGGAGCTGTTTTTT CASSLRLKNTGELFF
TRBJ2-1 TRBV10-2 NA NA TGCGCCACTCTACTGCCCCTAGCGAGCTCCTACAATGAGCAGTTCTTC CATLLPLASSYNEQFF
TRBJ1-1 TRBV6-4 NA NA TGTGCCAGCAGTGCCACCCGGGATACTGAAGCTTTCTTT CASSATRDTEAFF
TRBJ2-6 TRBV6-5 NA NA TGTGCCAGCAGTCCCCAGGGTGGGGCCAACGTCCTGACTTTC CASSPQGGANVLTF
TRBJ1-5 TRBV19 NA NA TGTGCCAGTATGGCCTATGCTAGCAATCAGCCCCAGCATTTT CASMAYASNQPQHF
TRBJ1-5 TRBV5-5 NA NA TGTGCCAGCAGCCCGGGAGGGGATCAGCCCCAGCATTTT CASSPGGDQPQHF
TRBJ1-2 TRBV19 TRBD1 few TGTGCCAGTAGTATAGGAAGTCCGAGACAGGGGTTCGGCTACACCTTC CASSIGSPRQGFGYTF
TRBJ1-4 TRBV4-1 NA NA TGCGCCAGCAGCTACCGTGGGGAAAAACTGTTTTTT CASSYRGEKLFF
TRBJ1-1 TRBV10-3 NA NA TGTGCCATCAGAAAGGACAGTCTCCGGACTGAAGCTTTCTTT CAIRKDSLRTEAFF
TRBJ1-4 TRBV5-1 NA NA TGCGCCAGCAGCTTTCTCTCGGGAGATGAAAAACTGTTTTTT CASSFLSGDEKLFF
TRBJ2-7 TRBV7-2 NA NA TGTGCCAGCAGCTTTACTCGGGGAGTGTCCTACGAGCAGTACTTC CASSFTRGVSYEQYF
TRBJ1-4 TRBV7-2 NA NA TGTGCCAGCAGCTTAGTACGCCCTAATGAAAAACTGTTTTTT CASSLVRPNEKLFF
TRBJ2-2 TRBV25-1 NA once TGTGCCAGCAGCAAAGACGGGGGCGCGATCGGGGAGCTGTTTTTT CASSKDGGAIGELFF
TRBJ2-2 TRBV10-1 NA NA TGCGCCAGCAGTGAGGGCCCTGAGAGAGCCGGGGAGCTGTTTTTT CASSEGPERAGELFF
TRBJ2-2 TRBV5-1 NA NA TGCGCCAGCAGGGGGGCTAGCGGCCTGAACACCGGGGAGCTGTTTTTT CASRGASGLNTGELFF
TRBJ2-2 TRBV5-4 TRBD2 NA TGTGCCAGCAGCTTGGGGGCTAGCGGGCAAGCCACCGGGGAGCTGTTTTTT CASSLGASGQATGELFF
TRBJ2-5 TRBV7-2 NA NA TGTGCCAGCAGCTTACTAGGGGGAGAAGAGACCCAGTACTTC CASSLLGGEETQYF